A single T cell receptor (beta chain) is shown here with its context. This record belongs to a study of blood T cells in healthy people across ages. The CDR3 is made up of 17 amino acids. Per the germline V gene, CDR1 is LGHNA and CDR2 is YNFKEQ. V shed 2 bases and J shed 0 bases, with 17 bases lying between them. Next came a second PCR, run for about 6 to 12 cycles, which used a sample-barcoded 5' primer along with a J-beta primer mix. TCRdb reanalysed the 5' RACE reads using MiXCR and keeps one entry per CDR3 protein. The sample yields about 780,000 distinct CDR3 sequences, around 45% seen once. The source material was blood. The source of this sequence is a man of 80 years or more in good health. The chain has TRBV4-2 and TRBJ2-7; D might be TRBD1 (5 bases). CDR3 protein: CASSQMWTPGSSYEQYF. The DNA of the CDR3 is TGTGCCAGCAGCCAAATGTGGACACCCGGTAGCTCCTACGAGCAGTACTTC.